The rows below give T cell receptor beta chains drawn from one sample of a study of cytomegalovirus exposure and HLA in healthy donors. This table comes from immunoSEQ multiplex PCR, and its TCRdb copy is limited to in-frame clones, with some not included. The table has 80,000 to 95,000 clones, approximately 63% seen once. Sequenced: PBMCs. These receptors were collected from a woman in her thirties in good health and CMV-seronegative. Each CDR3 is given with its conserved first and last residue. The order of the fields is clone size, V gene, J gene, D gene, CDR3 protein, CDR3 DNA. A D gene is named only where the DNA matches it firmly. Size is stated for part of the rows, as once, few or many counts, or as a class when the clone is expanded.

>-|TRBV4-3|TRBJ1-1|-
CASSQSVYSMNTEAFF
TGCGCCAGCAGCCAGAGTGTGTACAGCATGAACACTGAAGCTTTCTTT
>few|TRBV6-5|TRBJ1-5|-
CASSYSIGRGNQPQHF
TGTGCCAGCAGTTACTCGATCGGTCGGGGCAATCAGCCCCAGCATTTT
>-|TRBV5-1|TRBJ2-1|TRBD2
CASSEGLNSYNEQFF
TGCGCCAGCAGCGAGGGACTAAACTCCTACAATGAGCAGTTCTTC
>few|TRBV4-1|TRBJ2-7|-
CASSQEGLATYEQYF
TGCGCCAGCAGCCAAGAAGGCCTAGCGACCTACGAGCAGTACTTC
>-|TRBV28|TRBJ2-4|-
CASSLRGREYF
TGTGCCAGCAGTTTAAGGGGCAGGGAGTACTTC
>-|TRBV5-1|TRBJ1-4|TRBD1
CASSPSDRGYEKLFF
TGCGCCAGCAGCCCGAGCGACAGGGGGTATGAAAAACTGTTTTTT
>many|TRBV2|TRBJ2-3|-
CASSEGMAGRGTDTQYF
TGTGCCAGCAGTGAAGGGATGGCGGGAAGGGGCACAGATACGCAGTATTTT
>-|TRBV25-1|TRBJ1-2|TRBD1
CASSGPHGTVAYGYTF
TGTGCCAGCAGTGGCCCTCACGGGACAGTAGCCTATGGCTACACCTTC
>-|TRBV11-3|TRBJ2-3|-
CASSLAVGRDTQYF
TGTGCCAGCAGCTTAGCAGTGGGCCGGGATACGCAGTATTTT
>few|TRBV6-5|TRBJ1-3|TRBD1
CASSYTGTGAGNTIYF
TGTGCCAGCAGTTATACCGGGACAGGGGCCGGAAACACCATATATTTT
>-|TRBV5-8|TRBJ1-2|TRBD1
CASSLVGGQVFGYTF
TGTGCCAGCAGCTTGGTCGGGGGACAGGTCTTCGGTTACACCTTC
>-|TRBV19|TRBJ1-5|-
CASRAGDIQNQPQHF
TGTGCCAGTAGAGCAGGGGACATTCAGAATCAGCCCCAGCATTTT
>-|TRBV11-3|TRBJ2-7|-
CASSLWQGDEQYF
TGTGCCAGCAGCTTGTGGCAGGGTGACGAGCAGTACTTC
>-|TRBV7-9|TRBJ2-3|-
CASSLEGGSGGDTQYF
TGTGCCAGCAGCTTAGAGGGAGGCTCTGGGGGGGATACGCAGTATTTT
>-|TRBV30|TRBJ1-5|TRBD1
CAWQGAGNQPQHF
TGTGCCTGGCAGGGGGCGGGCAATCAGCCCCAGCATTTT
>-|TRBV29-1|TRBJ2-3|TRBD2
CSASRGASTDTQYF
TGCAGCGCCTCGCGGGGGGCTAGCACAGATACGCAGTATTTT
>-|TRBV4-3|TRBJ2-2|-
CASSQDGFGITGELFF
TGCGCCAGCAGCCAAGATGGGTTCGGGATCACCGGGGAGCTGTTTTTT
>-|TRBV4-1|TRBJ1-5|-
CASSQDFPTVSNQPQHF
TGCGCCAGCAGCCAAGACTTCCCGACAGTTAGCAATCAGCCCCAGCATTTT
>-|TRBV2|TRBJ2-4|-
CASSGETKNIQYF
TGTGCCAGCAGTGGGGAGACCAAAAACATTCAGTACTTC
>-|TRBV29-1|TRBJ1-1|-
CSVREQGDRTEAFF
TGCAGCGTCCGGGAACAGGGTGATCGAACTGAAGCTTTCTTT
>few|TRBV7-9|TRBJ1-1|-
CASSPDPGQNTEAFF
TGTGCCAGCAGCCCAGACCCCGGACAGAACACTGAAGCTTTCTTT
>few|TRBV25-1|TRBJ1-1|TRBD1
CASSRQGRSSEAFF
TGTGCCAGCAGCCGACAGGGAAGGTCGAGTGAAGCTTTCTTT
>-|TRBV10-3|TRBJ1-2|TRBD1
CAINPGQGYYTF
TGTGCCATCAATCCTGGACAGGGTTACTACACCTTC
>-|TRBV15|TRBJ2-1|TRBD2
CATSHDLPGLADYNEQFF
TGTGCCACCAGCCACGATCTGCCGGGACTAGCGGACTACAATGAGCAGTTCTTC
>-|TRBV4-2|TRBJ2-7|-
CASSPMRGDYEQYF
TGTGCCAGCAGCCCGATGCGGGGAGACTACGAGCAGTACTTC
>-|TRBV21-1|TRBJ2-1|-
CASSKARSGASYNEQFF
TGTGCCAGCAGCAAAGCCAGAAGCGGGGCGTCCTACAATGAGCAGTTCTTC
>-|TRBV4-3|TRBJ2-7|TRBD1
CASSPSGGNYEQYF
TGCGCCAGCAGCCCGTCAGGGGGCAATTACGAGCAGTACTTC
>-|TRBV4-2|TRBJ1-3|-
CASSQFMGGQHYGNTIYF
TGTGCCAGCAGCCAATTCATGGGAGGGCAGCACTACGGAAACACCATATATTTT
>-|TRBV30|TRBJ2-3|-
CAWSPLDTQYF
TGTGCCTGGAGTCCGTTAGATACGCAGTATTTT
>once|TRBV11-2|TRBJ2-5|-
CASSLWSGKETQYF
TGTGCCAGCAGCTTGTGGTCAGGGAAAGAGACCCAGTACTTC
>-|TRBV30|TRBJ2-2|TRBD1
CAWSTGTDAGELFF
TGTGCCTGGAGTACCGGGACAGACGCCGGGGAGCTGTTTTTT
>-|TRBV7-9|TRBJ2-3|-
CASSLGEGGTSATDTQYF
TGTGCCAGCAGCTTAGGGGAGGGGGGGACCAGTGCCACAGATACGCAGTATTTT
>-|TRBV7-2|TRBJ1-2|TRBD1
CASSLMVRGQGNGYTF
TGTGCCAGCAGCTTAATGGTCCGGGGACAGGGAAATGGCTACACCTTC
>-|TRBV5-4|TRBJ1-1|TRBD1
CASSRQGPFNTEAFF
TGTGCCAGCAGCCGACAGGGACCATTTAACACTGAAGCTTTCTTT
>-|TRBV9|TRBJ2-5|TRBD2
CASSVAAGALMETQYF
TGTGCCAGCAGCGTAGCCGCGGGAGCTCTCATGGAGACCCAGTACTTC
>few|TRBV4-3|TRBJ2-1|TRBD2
CASSQHLAGVSNEQFF
TGCGCCAGCAGCCAGCACCTAGCGGGAGTTTCCAATGAGCAGTTCTTC
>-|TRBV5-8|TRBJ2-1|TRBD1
CASNSGQIDEQFF
TGTGCCAGCAACTCGGGACAGATTGATGAGCAGTTCTTC
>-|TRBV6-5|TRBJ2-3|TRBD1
CASSYLTGAGDTQYF
TGTGCCAGCAGTTACTTGACAGGGGCAGGGGATACGCAGTATTTT
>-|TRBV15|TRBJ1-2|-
CATSRGGAEGYTF
TGTGCCACCAGCAGGGGGGGGGCTGAAGGCTACACCTTC
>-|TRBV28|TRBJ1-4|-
CASSLSVYGGEFEKLFF
TGTGCCAGCAGTTTATCTGTTTACGGGGGGGAGTTTGAAAAACTGTTTTTT
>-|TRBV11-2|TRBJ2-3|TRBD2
CASSLVSSGVNTQYF
TGTGCCAGCAGCTTAGTGTCTAGCGGGGTAAATACGCAGTATTTT
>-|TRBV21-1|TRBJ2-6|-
CASLGHTGSGANVLTF
TGTGCCAGCCTGGGGCACACAGGATCTGGGGCCAACGTCCTGACTTTC